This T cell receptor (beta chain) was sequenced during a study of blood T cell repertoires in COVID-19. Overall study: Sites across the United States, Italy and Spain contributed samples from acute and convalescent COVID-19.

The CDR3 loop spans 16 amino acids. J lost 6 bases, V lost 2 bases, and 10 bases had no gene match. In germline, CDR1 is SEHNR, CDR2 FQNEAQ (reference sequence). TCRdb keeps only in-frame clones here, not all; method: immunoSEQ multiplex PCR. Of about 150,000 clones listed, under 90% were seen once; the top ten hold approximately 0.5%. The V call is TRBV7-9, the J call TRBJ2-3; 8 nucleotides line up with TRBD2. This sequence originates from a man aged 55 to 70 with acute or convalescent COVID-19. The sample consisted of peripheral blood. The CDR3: CASSLILPGGRDTQYF. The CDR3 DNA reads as TGTGCCAGCAGCTTAATTCTGCCGGGGGGGCGGGATACGCAGTATTTT.